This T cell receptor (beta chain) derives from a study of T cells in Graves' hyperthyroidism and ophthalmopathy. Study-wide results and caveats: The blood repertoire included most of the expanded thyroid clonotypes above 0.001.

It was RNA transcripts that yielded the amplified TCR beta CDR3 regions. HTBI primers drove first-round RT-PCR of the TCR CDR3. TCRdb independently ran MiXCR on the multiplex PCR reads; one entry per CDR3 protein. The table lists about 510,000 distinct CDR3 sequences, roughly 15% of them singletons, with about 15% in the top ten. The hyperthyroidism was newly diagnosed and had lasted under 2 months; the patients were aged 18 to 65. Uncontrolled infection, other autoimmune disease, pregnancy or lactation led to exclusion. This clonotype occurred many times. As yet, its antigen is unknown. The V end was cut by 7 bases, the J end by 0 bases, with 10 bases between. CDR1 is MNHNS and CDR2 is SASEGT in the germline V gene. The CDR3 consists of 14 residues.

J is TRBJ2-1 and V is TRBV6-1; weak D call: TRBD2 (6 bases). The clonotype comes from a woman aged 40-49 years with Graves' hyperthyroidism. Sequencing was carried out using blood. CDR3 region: CASTKAGSYNEQFF. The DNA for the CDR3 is TGTGCCAGCACTAAAGCGGGCTCCTACAATGAGCAGTTCTTC.